The 31 T cell receptor beta chains below all came from one sample that was sequenced in a study of T-cell reconstitution after alpha-beta-depleted transplantation in children. Unique molecular identifiers were built into the TCRbeta library. A single record per CDR3 protein comes from TCRdb applying MiXCR to the PCR reads. The sample shows about 600,000 distinct CDR3 sequences, under 15% of them seen only once. This material consisted of PBMCs, mostly from graft donor cells, taken 360 days after TCRalphabeta/CD19-depleted stem cell transplant. These receptors were collected from a male patient younger than 18 who had a stem cell transplant for acute myeloid leukemia, so the T cells may come from the graft donor.

This clonotype turned up a few times. V and J are TRBV25-1 and TRBJ2-4; 8 bases line up with TRBD1. CDR3 size: 14 residues. Looked up from germline, CDR1 is MGHDK and CDR2 is SYGVNS. J gave up 5 bases and V 7 bases, and 7 bases lay outside the gene matches. The CDR3 DNA is TGTGCCAGCACCCCGACAGGGGTGCAAAACATTCAGTACTTC. Translated, it gives CASTPTGVQNIQYF.

The chain carries TRBV20-1 and TRBJ1-1; TRBD1 matches 8 bases. Trimming removed 1 base from V and 10 bases from J; junction bases left unmatched: 2. Per the germline V gene, CDR1 is DFQATT and CDR2 is SNEGSKA (reference sequence). The CDR3 length is 11 residues. The CDR3 DNA reads as TGCAGTGCTAGAGGTGGACAGGGAGCTTTCTTT. Translation: CSARGGQGAFF.

Only a few counts were recorded for this clonotype. This rearrangement joins TRBV5-8 to TRBJ2-3; no firm D call. Germline values: CDR1 SGHTS, CDR2 YDEGEE. The CDR3 sequence is 13 residues long. The germline V and J ends were trimmed by 5 bases and 2 bases, with 9 bases remaining between them. CDR3 loop: CASRDEPTDTQYF. Here the CDR3 DNA reads TGTGCCAGCAGAGATGAACCCACAGATACGCAGTATTTT.

This chain joins TRBV7-2 and TRBJ1-6; D is undetermined. Germline V CDR1 and CDR2: SGHTA, FQGNSA. The V and J ends lost 5 bases and 6 bases respectively, with 11 bases between them. This CDR3 has 14 residues. The CDR3 nucleotides read TGTGCCAGCAGCCCTCGGGTTTCTAATTCACCCCTCCACTTT. It codes for CASSPRVSNSPLHF.

At least ten counts were recorded for this clonotype. The chain links TRBV29-1 to TRBJ1-1; a weak D match, TRBD1 (6 bases). Germline-derived CDR1 and CDR2 are SQVTM and ANQGSEA. V lost 0 bases to trimming and J lost 11 bases, with 13 bases between them. CDR3 length: 12 amino acids. The DNA of the CDR3 is TGCAGCGTTGAAGATGCGGGGGCCAACGCTTTCTTT. Amino acids: CSVEDAGANAFF. Full variable domain (missing parts from reference TRBV29-1 and TRBJ1-1): SAVISQKPSRDICQRGTSLTIQCQVDSQVTMMFWYRQQPGQSLTLIATANQGSEATYESGFVIDKFPISRPNLTFSTLTVSNMSPEDSSIYLCSVEDAGANAFFGQGTRLTVV.

This chain links TRBV12-3 or TRBV12-4 with TRBJ2-7, with 10 positions matching TRBD2. The CDR3 runs to 17 residues. With V trimmed by 1 base and J by 4 bases, 10 bases remained unmatched. CDR3: CASSLDGLAGVGYEQYF. The DNA for the CDR3 is TGTGCCAGCAGTTTAGATGGTCTAGCGGGAGTGGGGTACGAGCAGTACTTC.

This clonotype was found a few times. The chain combines TRBV4-3 with TRBJ2-1; possibly TRBD1 for D (6 bases). The V end was cut by 0 bases, the J end by 10 bases, with 22 bases between. CDR3 length equals 17 residues. CDR1 LGHNA and CDR2 YSLEER come from the germline V gene. The CDR3 is CASSQEPVQHKGEEQFF. CDR3 nucleotide sequence: TGCGCCAGCAGCCAAGAACCCGTCCAGCACAAGGGGGAAGAGCAGTTCTTC.

This chain uses TRBV27 with TRBJ2-5, with D maybe TRBD2 (6 bases). Germline loops: CDR1 MNHEY, CDR2 SMNVEV (reference sequence). Trimming pared 5 bases from V and 8 bases from J, leaving 27 bases between. This CDR3 contains 17 residues. The chain's CDR3 is CASSHQRVAALGVTQYF. The DNA of the CDR3 is TGTGCCAGCAGTCACCAGCGGGTAGCGGCATTAGGGGTTACCCAGTACTTC.

The gene calls are TRBV12-3 or TRBV12-4 and TRBJ1-2, with D tentatively TRBD1 (6 bases). The length of the CDR3 is 14 residues. V was shortened by 7 bases and J by 8 bases, with 20 bases between the two germline ends. CDR3 amino acids: CASTLGGRLIGYTF. In DNA, the CDR3 is TGTGCCAGCACCCTGGGGGGCAGGTTGATCGGCTACACCTTC.

The chain couples TRBV28 to TRBJ2-3, with D hard to call. V was clipped by 5 bases and J by 1 base, with 10 bases between them. Looked up from germline, CDR1 is MDHEN and CDR2 is SYDVKM. This CDR3 region has 14 residues. For the CDR3, the DNA is TGTGCCAGCAGTAAGGCTATCCGCACAGATACGCAGTATTTT. The encoded protein is CASSKAIRTDTQYF.

The chain carries TRBV11-1 and TRBJ2-1; D is uncertain. Germline assignment: CDR1 SGHAT and CDR2 FQDESV (reference sequence). The CDR3 is made up of 14 amino acids. CDR3 region: CTSRPSSSYNEQFF. Written as DNA, the CDR3 is TGTACTTCTCGGCCCTCTAGCTCCTACAATGAGCAGTTCTTC.

This clonotype occurred many times. The chain recombines TRBV12-3 or TRBV12-4 with TRBJ2-5, with no clear D. The V and J ends lost 7 bases and 5 bases respectively, with 17 bases between them. This CDR3 has 14 amino acids. This CDR3 is CASKPFFGWETQYF. The CDR3 nucleotides are TGTGCCAGCAAACCCTTTTTTGGATGGGAGACCCAGTACTTC.

There are a few counts of this clonotype. The rearrangement links TRBV20-1 to TRBJ2-3; D is possibly TRBD2 (6 bases). V lost 5 bases, J lost 0 bases, and 15 bases lay in between. Germline V gene data show CDR1 as DFQATT and CDR2 as SNEGSKA (reference sequence). The CDR3 loop spans 15 amino acids. CDR3 region: CSAGGMGGSTDTQYF. CDR3 bases: TGCAGTGCTGGGGGTATGGGGGGAAGCACAGATACGCAGTATTTT.

This clonotype has only a few counts. The V and J genes are TRBV6-1 and TRBJ2-2, with 10 bases matching TRBD1. Germline CDR1 reads MNHNS; CDR2 reads SASEGT. CDR3 size: 18 residues. V shed 7 bases, J shed 2 bases, and the junction held 13 bases outside the gene matches. The CDR3 region has the DNA TGTGCCAGCACTCGAACCAGGGGACAGGGGCCAAACACCGGGGAGCTGTTTTTT. Translated, it gives CASTRTRGQGPNTGELFF.

The CDR3 DNA follows: TGTGCCACCAGTGATTCACCCTCCTACAATGAGCAGTTCTTC. Protein sequence: CATSDSPSYNEQFF. The gene calls are TRBV24-1 and TRBJ2-1, with D hard to call. CDR3 length equals 14 residues. The germline V gene has CDR1 KGHDR and CDR2 SFDVKD. Trimming took off 2 bases at V and 0 bases at J, with 4 bases between the two ends.

This chain uses TRBV5-1 with TRBJ2-7; 10 positions match TRBD1. The CDR3 length is 15 residues. Per the germline V gene, CDR1 is SGHRS and CDR2 is YFSETQ. The junction had 6 bases not matched to a gene; V was cut back by 4 bases and J by 2 bases. The CDR3 protein is CASSEGGQGPYEQYF. The CDR3 nucleotides are TGCGCCAGCAGCGAAGGGGGACAGGGGCCCTACGAGCAGTACTTC.

The CDR3 spells CASSSTASGSSRETQYF. CDR3 sequence (DNA): TGCGCCAGCAGCTCGACTGCGAGCGGGAGCTCCCGAGAGACCCAGTACTTC. The chain employs TRBV5-1 and TRBJ2-5, with 8 bases identical to TRBD2. This CDR3 contains 17 residues. V trimming: 3 bases; J trimming: 4 bases; junction bases outside the gene matches: 14. The germline CDR1 and CDR2 sequences are SGHRS and YFSETQ.

In this sample, this clonotype turned up a few times. The V gene is TRBV7-6, the J gene TRBJ2-5; unclear D gene. Trimming removed 5 bases at V and 4 bases at J, with 5 bases between. The V gene's germline CDR1 is SGHVS and CDR2 FNYEAQ. This CDR3 comprises 11 residues. CDR3 region: CASSQIETQYF. The CDR3, as DNA: TGTGCCAGCAGCCAAATAGAGACCCAGTACTTC.

This chain's CDR3 is CAWSVLGGSQETQYF. Here the CDR3 DNA reads TGTGCCTGGAGTGTACTTGGGGGGAGCCAAGAGACCCAGTACTTC. The genes are TRBV30 and TRBJ2-5; possibly TRBD2 for D (6 bases). Trimming removed 0 bases from V and 1 base from J, with 12 bases in between. The germline V gene has CDR1 GTSNPN and CDR2 SVGIG (reference sequence). The CDR3 is made up of 15 amino acids. Full variable domain (remainder filled in from reference TRBV30 and TRBJ2-5): SQTIHQWPATLVQPVGSPLSLECTVEGTSNPNLYWYRQAAGRGLQLLFYSVGIGQISSEVPQNLSASRPQDRQFILSSKKLLLSDSGFYLCAWSVLGGSQETQYFGPGTRLLVL.

The chain uses TRBV6-1 and TRBJ1-5; a possible D gene is TRBD1 (5 bases). Trimming took off 6 bases at V and 1 base at J, with 22 bases between the two ends. CDR3 length: 18 amino acids. From germline, CDR1 is MNHNS and CDR2 SASEGT. The CDR3, as DNA: TGTGCCAGCAGCCCGCGACAGAATCCTATGGTGAGCAATCAGCCCCAGCATTTT. This translates into CASSPRQNPMVSNQPQHF.

This clonotype has a handful of counts. V usage is TRBV29-1 and J usage is TRBJ2-5; tentatively, D is TRBD1 or TRBD2 (5 bases each). V was cut by 3 bases and J by 5 bases, with 13 bases left in between. Germline assignment: CDR1 SQVTM and CDR2 ANQGSEA. The CDR3 length is 13 residues. The CDR3 nucleotides are TGCAGCGTTGATGGGACCCTCCGGGAGACCCAGTACTTC. Residues: CSVDGTLRETQYF.

This clonotype was recorded many times. The gene calls are TRBV4-3 and TRBJ2-4; D call uncertain. Trimming shortened V by 4 bases and J by 0 bases, and 7 bases separated the two germline ends. In germline, CDR1 is LGHNA, CDR2 YSLEER. The CDR3 has 14 residues. The CDR3 reads CASSRTLAKNIQYF. The CDR3 DNA follows: TGCGCCAGCAGCCGGACCTTAGCCAAAAACATTCAGTACTTC.

The genes are TRBV18 and TRBJ2-1; no clear D gene. Trimming cost V 2 bases and J 3 bases, with 5 bases left between them. CDR3 size: 13 residues. Germline CDR1 is KGHSH and CDR2 is LQKENI. Here the CDR3 DNA reads TGTGCCAGCTCACCAGGGTACTACAATGAGCAGTTCTTC. This translates into CASSPGYYNEQFF.

A few counts support this clonotype. J is TRBJ2-2 and V is TRBV12-3 or TRBV12-4, with D unclear. V was shortened by 6 bases and J by 11 bases, with 19 bases between the two germline ends. CDR3 size: 14 residues. The chain's CDR3 is CASRLTGEKSELFF. As DNA, the CDR3 is TGTGCCAGCAGACTGACCGGCGAAAAGAGCGAGCTGTTTTTT.

This clonotype was found a few times. The J gene is TRBJ1-1, the V gene TRBV12-3 or TRBV12-4; 7 positions agree with TRBD1. The length of the CDR3 is 13 residues. V lost 5 bases and J lost 3; bases outside the gene matches: 3. CDR3 coding DNA: TGTGCCAGCAGTCCCGACAGGGACACTGAAGCTTTCTTT. Protein product: CASSPDRDTEAFF.

This clonotype was counted ten times or more. The V and J genes are TRBV29-1 and TRBJ2-1; 7 bases map to TRBD2. The CDR3 runs to 13 residues. V trimming: 7 bases; J trimming: 4 bases; junction bases outside the gene matches: 7. Germline V gene sequence: CDR1 SQVTM, CDR2 ANQGSEA. CDR3 DNA sequence: TGCAGCGCGCAATTGGGACTATACAATGAGCAGTTCTTC. It codes for CSAQLGLYNEQFF.

This clonotype has a count of ten or more. V and J are TRBV10-3 and TRBJ1-1; 8 bases line up with TRBD1. The CDR3 covers 11 residues. Losses at the gene ends were 9 bases for V and 7 bases for J; bases not matched to a gene: 4. Germline V lookup: CDR1 ENHRY, CDR2 SYGVKD. The CDR3 DNA reads as TGTGCCATAAAAGGACAGGGTGAAGCTTTCTTT. This gives the protein CAIKGQGEAFF.

This clonotype was found many times. The CDR3: CATSKTSDRSSYNEQFF. The CDR3 nucleotides read TGTGCCACCAGCAAGACTAGCGACCGGAGCTCCTACAATGAGCAGTTCTTC. The rearrangement joins TRBV24-1 to TRBJ2-1, with TRBD2 identical over 8 bases. V gave up 7 bases and J gave up 0 bases; unmatched junction bases: 10. Germline CDR1 and CDR2: KGHDR and SFDVKD. This CDR3 has 17 residues.

This clonotype was counted at least ten times. V is TRBV5-1 and J is TRBJ2-5; 14 bases fit TRBD2. Looked up from germline, CDR1 is SGHRS and CDR2 is YFSETQ. V lost 1 base and J lost 5; bases outside the gene matches: 16. The CDR3 totals 20 residues. As DNA, the CDR3 is TGCGCCAGCAGCTTGTGGACAGGGCTCCGACTAGCGGGAGGGCTGGAGACCCAGTACTTC. Translation: CASSLWTGLRLAGGLETQYF.

The CDR3 DNA reads TGCGCCAGCAGCCTTTCCTTGCTAGCGGGAGGCAAAGAGACCCAGTACTTC. This encodes CASSLSLLAGGKETQYF. The chain recombines TRBV5-1 with TRBJ2-5; 11 nucleotides align to TRBD2. This CDR3 has 17 residues. V dropped 4 bases and J dropped 3; count of bases not matched to a gene: 11. CDR1 is SGHRS and CDR2 is YFSETQ in the germline V gene.

The chain links TRBV12-3 or TRBV12-4 to TRBJ1-6; no definite D call. V dropped 7 bases and J dropped 0 bases, with 13 bases sitting between them. There are 16 residues in the CDR3. This chain's CDR3 is CASTTGGSSYNSPLHF. The CDR3 bases are TGTGCCAGCACCACGGGAGGGAGCTCCTATAATTCACCCCTCCACTTT.